These 23 T cell receptor beta chains were all obtained from the same sample, sequenced in a study of blood T cell repertoires in COVID-19. Profiled with immunoSEQ multiplex PCR; TCRdb holds only in-frame clones, not every one. The data hold a few hundred thousand clones, with approximately 92% observed a single time. The specimen was PBMCs or T cells enriched from blood (not recorded which). These receptors all come from a man between 18 and 29 years old who had recovered from COVID-19.

This chain connects TRBV6-2 or TRBV6-3 to TRBJ1-1, with 8 bases lining up with TRBD1. The germline CDR1 and CDR2 sequences are MNHEY and SVGEGT. The ends lost 0 bases at V and 3 bases at J; junction bases unmatched: 12. This CDR3 contains 18 residues. The CDR3 sequence: CASSYSVAAAGGHTEAFF. The CDR3 nucleotides are TGTGCCAGCAGTTACTCAGTCGCCGCGGCAGGGGGCCACACTGAAGCTTTCTTT.

This chain uses TRBV19 with TRBJ2-2, with TRBD2 identical over 8 bases. Trimming took 4 bases from V and 0 from J; bases not matched to a gene: 7. Germline V gene data show CDR1 as LNHDA and CDR2 as SQIVND (reference sequence). The CDR3 consists of 17 residues. Written as DNA, the CDR3 is TGTGCCAGTAGTACCGGACTAGCAGACACGAACACCGGGGAGCTGTTTTTT. It codes for CASSTGLADTNTGELFF.

The CDR3 nucleotides are TGTGCCAGCAGGGCTGGACAGGGGATCACTGAAGCTTTCTTT. This encodes CASRAGQGITEAFF. This rearrangement joins TRBV25-1 to TRBJ1-1; 9 nucleotides align to TRBD1. The V segment lost 6 bases and the J segment 4 bases; nucleotides outside the gene matches: 6. From germline, CDR1 is MGHDK and CDR2 SYGVNS. The CDR3 length is 14 residues.

This rearrangement joins TRBV11-3 to TRBJ2-2; TRBD1 matches 10 bases. The V gene's germline CDR1 is SGHNT and CDR2 YENEEA. The CDR3 consists of 15 residues. After removal of 5 bases from V and 7 bases from J, the junction contained 7 bases not matched to a gene. CDR3 sequence reads: CASSRDRGQVGELFF. DNA of the CDR3: TGTGCCAGCAGCCGCGACAGGGGGCAGGTCGGGGAGCTGTTTTTT.

The chain combines TRBV9 with TRBJ2-1, with TRBD2 matching 7 bases. J lost 6 bases, V lost 1 base, and 13 bases had no gene match. The CDR3 is 17 amino acids. Germline CDR1 and CDR2: SGDLS and YYNGEE. This CDR3 reads CASSVYGPGRMGNEQFF. As DNA, the CDR3 is TGTGCCAGCAGCGTATATGGCCCCGGGAGGATGGGCAATGAGCAGTTCTTC.

This chain links TRBV5-1 with TRBJ1-1; 8 bases fit TRBD1. Germline values: CDR1 SGHRS, CDR2 YFSETQ. The CDR3 sequence is 14 residues long. The ends lost 3 bases at V and 1 base at J; junction bases unmatched: 2. As DNA, the CDR3 is TGCGCCAGCAGCTCCGGGACAGGGAACACTGAAGCTTTCTTT. This sequence encodes CASSSGTGNTEAFF.

This clone has more than one count but fewer than ten. The gene calls are TRBV12-3 or TRBV12-4 and TRBJ2-2; D is uncertain. The CDR3 loop spans 13 amino acids. Trimming took off 8 bases at V and 1 base at J, with 8 bases between the two ends. The CDR3 spells CASSTRNTGELFF. DNA for the CDR3: TGTGCCAGCTCAACGCGGAACACCGGGGAGCTGTTTTTT.

This clone came up once. The rearrangement links TRBV19 to TRBJ2-1, with 14 bases identical to TRBD2. V lost 5 bases and J lost 9; bases outside the gene matches: 3. This CDR3 is built from 14 residues. Germline loops: CDR1 LNHDA, CDR2 SQIVND (reference sequence). CDR3 bases: TGTGCCAGTAGTTTGGGACTAGCGGGAGTTGAGCAGTTCTTC. Translating gives CASSLGLAGVEQFF.

This chain connects TRBV24-1 to TRBJ1-5; 7 bases align to TRBD1. V trimming: 4 bases; J trimming: 6 bases; junction bases outside the gene matches: 8. The CDR3 totals 15 residues. From germline, CDR1 is KGHDR and CDR2 SFDVKD. CDR3 residues: CATSESDREAQPQHF. The CDR3 DNA is TGTGCCACCAGTGAATCTGACAGGGAGGCTCAGCCCCAGCATTTT.

The chain combines TRBV30 with TRBJ2-4; tentatively, D is TRBD2 (6 bases). There are 12 residues in the CDR3. Germline values: CDR1 GTSNPN, CDR2 SVGIG (reference sequence). The V end lost 3 bases, the J end lost 12 bases, and 15 bases lay between the germline ends. The CDR3 nucleotides read TGTGCCTGGAGACATAACCGGGACTCTCAGTACTTC. Amino acid sequence: CAWRHNRDSQYF.

This clone occurred a few times. The genes are TRBV28 and TRBJ1-4, with TRBD1 identical over 8 bases. The CDR3 sequence is 14 residues long. Looked up from germline, CDR1 is MDHEN and CDR2 is SYDVKM. V shed 6 bases, J shed 5 bases, and the junction held 5 bases outside the gene matches. In DNA, the CDR3 is TGTGCCAGCAGCTCAGACAGGGGCAATGAAAAACTGTTTTTT. Translation gives CASSSDRGNEKLFF.

For the CDR3, the DNA is TGTGCCAGCAGTTACGGCAGGGCCTGGGGCTACACCTTC. Amino acids: CASSYGRAWGYTF. J is TRBJ1-2 and V is TRBV6-5; possible D gene TRBD1, 5 bases. Trimming took off 2 bases at V and 8 bases at J, with 12 bases between the two ends. In germline, CDR1 is MNHEY, CDR2 SVGAGI. There are 13 residues in the CDR3.

This clone was detected a few times. The chain employs TRBV3-1 (or the pseudogene TRBV3-2) and TRBJ2-6; D is undetermined. Germline CDR1 is LGHDT and CDR2 is YNNKEL (reference sequence). The CDR3 has 15 amino acids. V dropped 1 base and J dropped 0 bases, with 4 bases sitting between them. CDR3 bases: TGTGCCAGCAGCCAAGGCAGCTCTGGGGCCAACGTCCTGACTTTC. Its translation is CASSQGSSGANVLTF.

V gene TRBV9 combines with J gene TRBJ1-1, with a weak D call TRBD1 (6 bases). This CDR3 is built from 15 residues. The V gene's germline CDR1 is SGDLS and CDR2 YYNGEE. V was shortened by 4 bases and J by 1 base, with 14 bases between the two germline ends. CDR3 loop: CASSFSGGPNTEAFF. The CDR3 DNA sequence: TGTGCCAGCAGCTTCTCGGGGGGGCCGAACACTGAAGCTTTCTTT.

The J gene is TRBJ2-2, the V gene TRBV5-5; no clear D gene. The V end lost 4 bases, the J end lost 2 bases, and 9 bases lay between the germline ends. The CDR3 spans 14 residues. Germline-derived CDR1 and CDR2 are SGHKS and YYEKEE (reference sequence). The CDR3 region has the DNA TGTGCCAGCAGCCAAGACACCAACACCGGGGAGCTGTTTTTT. Translating it yields CASSQDTNTGELFF.

The gene calls are TRBV3-1 (or the pseudogene TRBV3-2) and TRBJ1-2; 7 nucleotides align to TRBD1. CDR1 LGHDT and CDR2 YNNKEL come from the germline V gene (reference sequence). The CDR3 length is 12 residues. V dropped 3 bases and J dropped 12; count of bases not matched to a gene: 7. In DNA, the CDR3 is TGTGCCAGCAGCCATTCCCGACAGGGACACACCTTC. Translation gives CASSHSRQGHTF.

This sequence joins TRBV9 and TRBJ1-1, with D possibly being TRBD1 (5 bases). The CDR3 covers 15 residues. V shed 3 bases and J shed 1 base, with 13 bases lying between them. CDR1 is SGDLS, CDR2 YYNGEE, per germline. CDR3 bases: TGTGCCAGCAGCGGAGGCGGTCAGGGGAACACTGAAGCTTTCTTT. Protein product: CASSGGGQGNTEAFF.

The chain combines TRBV2 with TRBJ1-3; D remains unclear. Germline V gene data show CDR1 as SNHLY and CDR2 as FYNNEI. Deletions cut 6 bases from V and 4 bases from J, with 13 bases between. The CDR3 has 14 residues. The DNA of the CDR3 is TGTGCCAGCAGCCCTGAGGGTGCGGGAAACACCATATATTTT. Its protein is CASSPEGAGNTIYF.

This rearrangement joins TRBV7-9 to TRBJ1-1, with 9 bases aligning to TRBD1. This CDR3 has 14 amino acids. V dropped 5 bases and J dropped 7; count of bases not matched to a gene: 8. From germline, CDR1 is SEHNR and CDR2 FQNEAQ (reference sequence). The CDR3 DNA follows: TGTGCCAGCAGCCCCGACCGGGACAGGGTTGAAGCTTTCTTT. Amino acid sequence: CASSPDRDRVEAFF.

The V and J genes are TRBV29-1 and TRBJ1-1; maybe TRBD1 (6 bases). In germline, CDR1 is SQVTM, CDR2 ANQGSEA. V was trimmed by 7 bases and J by 0 bases, leaving 18 bases between them. The CDR3 length is 15 residues. DNA for the CDR3: TGCAGCGCCAGGACAGCCCCTTCGATGAACACTGAAGCTTTCTTT. Its translation is CSARTAPSMNTEAFF.

The chain recombines TRBV7-6 with TRBJ1-5; weak D call: TRBD1 (5 bases). The CDR3 is 17 amino acids. The V and J ends lost 5 bases and 0 bases respectively, with 17 bases between them. The germline V gene encodes CDR1 SGHVS and CDR2 FNYEAQ. The CDR3 DNA reads as TGTGCCAGCAGCCCGTACTCGACAGATTATAGCAATCAGCCCCAGCATTTT. Translating gives CASSPYSTDYSNQPQHF.

The gene calls are TRBV5-1 and TRBJ1-1, with TRBD1 identical over 11 bases. The V and J ends lost 4 bases and 1 base, in that order; junction bases with no gene match: 15. In germline, CDR1 is SGHRS, CDR2 YFSETQ. The CDR3 totals 19 residues. The chain's CDR3 is CASSPPGDRGGRKNTEAFF. The CDR3 DNA is TGCGCCAGCAGCCCCCCAGGGGACAGGGGGGGGAGAAAGAACACTGAAGCTTTCTTT.

V usage is TRBV7-6 and J usage is TRBJ1-1; TRBD1 matches at 8 bases. This CDR3 comprises 14 residues. V shed 2 bases, J shed 3 bases, and the junction held 2 bases outside the gene matches. CDR1 is SGHVS and CDR2 is FNYEAQ in the germline V gene. CDR3 DNA: TGTGCCAGCAGCTTAATGACAGGGGACACTGAAGCTTTCTTT. Its protein product is CASSLMTGDTEAFF.